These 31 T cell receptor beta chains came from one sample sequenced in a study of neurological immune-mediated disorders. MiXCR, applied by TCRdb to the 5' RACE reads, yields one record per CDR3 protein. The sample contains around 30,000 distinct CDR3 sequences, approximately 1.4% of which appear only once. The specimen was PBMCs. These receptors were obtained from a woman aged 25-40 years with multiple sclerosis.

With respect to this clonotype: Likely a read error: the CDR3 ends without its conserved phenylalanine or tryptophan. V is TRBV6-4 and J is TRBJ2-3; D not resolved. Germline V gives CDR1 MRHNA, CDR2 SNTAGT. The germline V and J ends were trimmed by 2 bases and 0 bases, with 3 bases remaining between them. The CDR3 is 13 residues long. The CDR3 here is CASSDGSTDTQYI. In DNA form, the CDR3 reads TGTGCCAGCAGTGACGGGAGCACAGATACGCAGTATATT.

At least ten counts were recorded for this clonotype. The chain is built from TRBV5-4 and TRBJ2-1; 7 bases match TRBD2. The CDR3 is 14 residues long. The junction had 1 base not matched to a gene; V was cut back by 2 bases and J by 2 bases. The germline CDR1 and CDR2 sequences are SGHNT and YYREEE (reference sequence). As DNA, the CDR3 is TGTGCCAGCAGCTTCAGCGGGGCCTACAATGAGCAGTTCTTC. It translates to CASSFSGAYNEQFF.

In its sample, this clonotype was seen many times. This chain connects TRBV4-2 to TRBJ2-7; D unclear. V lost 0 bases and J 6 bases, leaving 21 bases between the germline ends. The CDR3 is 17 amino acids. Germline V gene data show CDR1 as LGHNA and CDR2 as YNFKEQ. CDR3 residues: CASSQDSTRLTIGEQYF. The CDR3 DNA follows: TGTGCCAGCAGCCAAGATAGTACGAGACTCACGATCGGCGAGCAGTACTTC.

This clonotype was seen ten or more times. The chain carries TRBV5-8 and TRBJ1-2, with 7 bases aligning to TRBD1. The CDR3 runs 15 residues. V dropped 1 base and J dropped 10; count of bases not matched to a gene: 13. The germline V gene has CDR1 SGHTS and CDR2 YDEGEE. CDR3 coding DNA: TGTGCCAGCAGCTTGCGTCAGGGGGAGAGGACTTTCTACACCTTC. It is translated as CASSLRQGERTFYTF.

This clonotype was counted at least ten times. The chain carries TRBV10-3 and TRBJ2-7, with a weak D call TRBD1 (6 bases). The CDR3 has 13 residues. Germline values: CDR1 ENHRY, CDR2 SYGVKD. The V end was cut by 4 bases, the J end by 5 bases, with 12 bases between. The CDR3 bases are TGTGCCATCAGTGGCCGGGACATCAACGAGCAGTACTTC. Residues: CAISGRDINEQYF.

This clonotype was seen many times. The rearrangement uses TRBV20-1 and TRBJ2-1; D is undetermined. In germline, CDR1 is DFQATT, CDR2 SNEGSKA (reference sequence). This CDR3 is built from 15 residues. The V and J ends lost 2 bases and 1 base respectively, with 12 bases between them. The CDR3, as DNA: TGCAGTGCTAGAAATTACAGATTATCCTACAATGAGCAGTTCTTC. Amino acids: CSARNYRLSYNEQFF.

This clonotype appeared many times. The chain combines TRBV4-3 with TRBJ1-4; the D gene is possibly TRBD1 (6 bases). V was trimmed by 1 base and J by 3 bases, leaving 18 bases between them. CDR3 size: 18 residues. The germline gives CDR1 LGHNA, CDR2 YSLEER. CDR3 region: CASSQGLNRDTANEKLFF. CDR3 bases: TGCGCCAGCAGCCAAGGCTTAAACCGGGACACCGCTAATGAAAAACTGTTTTTT.

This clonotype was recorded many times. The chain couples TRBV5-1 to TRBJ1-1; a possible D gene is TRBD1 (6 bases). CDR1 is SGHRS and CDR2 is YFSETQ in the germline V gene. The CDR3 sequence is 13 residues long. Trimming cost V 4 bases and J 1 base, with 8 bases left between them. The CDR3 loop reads CASSRQENTEAFF. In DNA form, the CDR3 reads TGCGCCAGCAGCCGACAGGAGAACACTGAAGCTTTCTTT.

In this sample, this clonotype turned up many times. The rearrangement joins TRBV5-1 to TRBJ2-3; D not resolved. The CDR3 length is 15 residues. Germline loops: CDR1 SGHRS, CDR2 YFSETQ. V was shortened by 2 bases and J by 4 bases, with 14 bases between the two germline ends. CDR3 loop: CASSFFLVGPDTQYF. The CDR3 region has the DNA TGCGCCAGCAGCTTTTTCCTAGTGGGTCCAGATACGCAGTATTTT.

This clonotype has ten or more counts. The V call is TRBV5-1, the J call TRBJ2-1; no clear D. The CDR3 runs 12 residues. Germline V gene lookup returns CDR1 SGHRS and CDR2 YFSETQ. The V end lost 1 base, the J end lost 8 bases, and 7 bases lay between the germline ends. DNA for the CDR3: TGCGCCAGCAGCTTGCAGCACGATGAGCAGTTCTTC. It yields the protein CASSLQHDEQFF.

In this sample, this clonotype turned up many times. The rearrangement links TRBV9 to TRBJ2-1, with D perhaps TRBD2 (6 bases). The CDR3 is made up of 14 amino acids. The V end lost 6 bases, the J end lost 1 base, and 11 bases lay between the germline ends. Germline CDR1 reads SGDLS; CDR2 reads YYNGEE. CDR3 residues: CASTLAGSYNEQFF. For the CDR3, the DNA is TGTGCCAGCACCCTTGCGGGGTCCTACAATGAGCAGTTCTTC.

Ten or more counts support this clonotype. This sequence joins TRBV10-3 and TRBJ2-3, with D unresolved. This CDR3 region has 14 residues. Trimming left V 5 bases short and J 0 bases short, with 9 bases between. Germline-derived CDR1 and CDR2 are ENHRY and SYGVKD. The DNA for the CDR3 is TGTGCCATCAGTTCGCCGGGTAGCACAGATACGCAGTATTTT. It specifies CAISSPGSTDTQYF.

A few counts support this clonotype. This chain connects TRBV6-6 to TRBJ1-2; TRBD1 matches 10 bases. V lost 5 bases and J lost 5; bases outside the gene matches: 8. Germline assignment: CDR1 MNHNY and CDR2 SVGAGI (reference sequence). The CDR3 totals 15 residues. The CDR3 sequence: CASSLETGGRYGYTF. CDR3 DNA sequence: TGTGCCAGCAGTCTCGAGACAGGGGGCAGATATGGCTACACCTTC.

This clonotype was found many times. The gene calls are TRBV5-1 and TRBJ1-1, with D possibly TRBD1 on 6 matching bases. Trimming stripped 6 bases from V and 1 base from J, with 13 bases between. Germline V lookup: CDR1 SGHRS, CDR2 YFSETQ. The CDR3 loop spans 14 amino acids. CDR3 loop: CASIAGTSNTEAFF. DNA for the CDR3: TGCGCCAGCATCGCCGGGACATCGAACACTGAAGCTTTCTTT. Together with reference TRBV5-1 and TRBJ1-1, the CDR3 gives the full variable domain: KAGVTQTPRYLIKTRGQQVTLSCSPISGHRSVSWYQQTPGQGLQFLFEYFSETQRNKGNFPGRFSGRQFSNSRSEMNVSTLELGDSALYLCASIAGTSNTEAFFGQGTRLTVV.

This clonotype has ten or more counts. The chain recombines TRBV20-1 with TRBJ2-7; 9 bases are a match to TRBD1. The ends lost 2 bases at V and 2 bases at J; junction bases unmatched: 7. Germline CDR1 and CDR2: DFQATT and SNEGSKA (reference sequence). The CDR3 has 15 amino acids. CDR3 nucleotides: TGCAGTGCTAGACCCCGACAGGGGGGGACCTACGAGCAGTACTTC. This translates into CSARPRQGGTYEQYF.

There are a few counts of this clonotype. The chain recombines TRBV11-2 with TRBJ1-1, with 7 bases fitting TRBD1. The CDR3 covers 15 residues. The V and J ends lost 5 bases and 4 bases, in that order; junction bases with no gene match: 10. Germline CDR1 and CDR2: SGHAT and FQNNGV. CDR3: CASSPRQGMGTEAFF. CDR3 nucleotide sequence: TGTGCCAGCAGCCCCCGACAGGGAATGGGCACTGAAGCTTTCTTT. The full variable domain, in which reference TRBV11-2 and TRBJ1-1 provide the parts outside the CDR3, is EAGVAQSPRYKIIEKRQSVAFWCNPISGHATLYWYQQILGQGPKLLIQFQNNGVVDDSQLPKDRFSAERLKGVDSTLKIQPAKLEDSAVYLCASSPRQGMGTEAFFGQGTRLTVV.

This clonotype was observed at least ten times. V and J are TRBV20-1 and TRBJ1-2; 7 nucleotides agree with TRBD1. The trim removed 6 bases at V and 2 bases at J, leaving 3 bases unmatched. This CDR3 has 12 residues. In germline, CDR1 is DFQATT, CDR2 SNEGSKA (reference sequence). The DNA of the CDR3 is TGCAGTGCAAACAGGGGAAACTATGGCTACACCTTC. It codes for CSANRGNYGYTF.

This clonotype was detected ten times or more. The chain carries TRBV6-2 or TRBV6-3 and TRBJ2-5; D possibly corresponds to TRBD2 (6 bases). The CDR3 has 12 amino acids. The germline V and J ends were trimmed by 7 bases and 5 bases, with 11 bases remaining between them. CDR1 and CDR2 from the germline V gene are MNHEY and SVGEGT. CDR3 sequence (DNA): TGTGCCAGCACGGGCGCGGGGGAGACCCAGTACTTC. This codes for CASTGAGETQYF.

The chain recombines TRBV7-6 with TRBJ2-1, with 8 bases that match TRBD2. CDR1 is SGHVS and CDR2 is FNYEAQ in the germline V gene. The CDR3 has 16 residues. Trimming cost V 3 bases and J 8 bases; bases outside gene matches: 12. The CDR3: CASSLVAAGGPDEQFF. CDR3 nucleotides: TGTGCCAGCAGCTTGGTGGCCGCGGGGGGTCCCGATGAGCAGTTCTTC.

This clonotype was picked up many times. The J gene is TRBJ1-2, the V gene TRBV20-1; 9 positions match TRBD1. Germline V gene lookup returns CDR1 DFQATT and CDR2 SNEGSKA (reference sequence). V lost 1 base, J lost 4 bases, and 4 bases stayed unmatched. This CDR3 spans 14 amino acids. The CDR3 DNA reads TGCAGTGCTAGAGTTCCGGACAGGGGCTATGGCTACACCTTC. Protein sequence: CSARVPDRGYGYTF.

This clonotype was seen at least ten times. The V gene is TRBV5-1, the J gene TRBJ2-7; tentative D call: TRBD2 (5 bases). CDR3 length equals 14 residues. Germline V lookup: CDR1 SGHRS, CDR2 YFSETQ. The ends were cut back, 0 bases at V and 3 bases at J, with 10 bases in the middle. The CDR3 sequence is CASSLAGLSYEQYF. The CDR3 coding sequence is TGCGCCAGCAGCTTGGCGGGGTTGAGCTACGAGCAGTACTTC.

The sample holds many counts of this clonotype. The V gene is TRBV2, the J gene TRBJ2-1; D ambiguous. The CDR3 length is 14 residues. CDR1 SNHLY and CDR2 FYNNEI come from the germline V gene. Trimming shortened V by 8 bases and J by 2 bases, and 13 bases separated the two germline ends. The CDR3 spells CASGAVRAYNEQFF. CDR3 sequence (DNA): TGTGCCAGCGGTGCGGTTCGGGCCTACAATGAGCAGTTCTTC.

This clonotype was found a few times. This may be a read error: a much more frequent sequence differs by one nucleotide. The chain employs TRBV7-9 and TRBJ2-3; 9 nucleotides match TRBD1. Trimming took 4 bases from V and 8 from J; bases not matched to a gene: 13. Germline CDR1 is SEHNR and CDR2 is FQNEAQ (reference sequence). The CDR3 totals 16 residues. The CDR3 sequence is CASSSPRQGVSATQYF. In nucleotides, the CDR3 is TGTGCCAGCAGCTCCCCCAGACAGGGGGTCTCAGCTACGCAGTATTTT.

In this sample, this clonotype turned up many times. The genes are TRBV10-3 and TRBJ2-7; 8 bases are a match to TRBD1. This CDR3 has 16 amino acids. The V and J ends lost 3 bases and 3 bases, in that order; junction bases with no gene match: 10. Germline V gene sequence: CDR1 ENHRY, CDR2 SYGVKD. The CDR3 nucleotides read TGTGCCATCAGTGACCCACGTAACAGGGGGGACTACGAGCAGTACTTC. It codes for CAISDPRNRGDYEQYF.

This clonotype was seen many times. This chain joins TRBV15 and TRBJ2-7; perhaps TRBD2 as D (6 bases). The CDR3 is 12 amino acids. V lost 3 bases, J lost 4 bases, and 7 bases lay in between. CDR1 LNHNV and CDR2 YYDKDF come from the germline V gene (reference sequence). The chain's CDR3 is CATSSGGYEQYF. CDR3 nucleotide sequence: TGTGCCACCAGCAGTGGAGGGTACGAGCAGTACTTC.

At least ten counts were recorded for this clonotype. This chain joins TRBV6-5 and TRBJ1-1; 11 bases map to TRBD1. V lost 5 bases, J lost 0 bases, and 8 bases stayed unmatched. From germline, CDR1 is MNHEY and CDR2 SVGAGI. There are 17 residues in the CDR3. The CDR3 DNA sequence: TGTGCCAGCAGTCACCGGGGACAGGGGGGCTTGAACACTGAAGCTTTCTTT. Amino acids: CASSHRGQGGLNTEAFF.

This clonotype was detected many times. Here the CDR3 reads CASSLGGVQETQYF. CDR3 coding DNA: TGCGCCAGCAGCTTGGGAGGGGTCCAAGAGACCCAGTACTTC. The V gene is TRBV5-1, the J gene TRBJ2-5; D could derive from TRBD1 or TRBD2 (5 bases each). Germline V lookup: CDR1 SGHRS, CDR2 YFSETQ. Trimming pared 0 bases from V and 1 base from J, leaving 7 bases between. The CDR3 has 14 residues.

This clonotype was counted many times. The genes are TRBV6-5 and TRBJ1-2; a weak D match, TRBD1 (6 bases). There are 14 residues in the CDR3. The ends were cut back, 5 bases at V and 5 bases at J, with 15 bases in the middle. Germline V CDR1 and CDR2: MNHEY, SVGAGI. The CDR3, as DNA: TGTGCCAGCAGTCGAGACAGGACTCAGTATGGCTACACCTTC. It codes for CASSRDRTQYGYTF.

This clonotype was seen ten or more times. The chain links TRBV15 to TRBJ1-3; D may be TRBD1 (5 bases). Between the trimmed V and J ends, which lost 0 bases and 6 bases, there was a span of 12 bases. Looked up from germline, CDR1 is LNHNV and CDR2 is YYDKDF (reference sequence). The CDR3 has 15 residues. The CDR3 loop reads CATSRDPRGLNTIYF. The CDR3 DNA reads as TGTGCCACCAGCAGAGATCCCCGGGGCCTAAACACCATATATTTT.

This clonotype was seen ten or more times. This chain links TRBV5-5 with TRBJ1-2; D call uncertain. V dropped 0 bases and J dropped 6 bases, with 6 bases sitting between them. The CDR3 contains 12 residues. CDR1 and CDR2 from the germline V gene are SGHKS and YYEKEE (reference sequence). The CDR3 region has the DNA TGTGCCAGCAGCTTGGCCGCGGATGGCTACACCTTC. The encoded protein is CASSLAADGYTF.

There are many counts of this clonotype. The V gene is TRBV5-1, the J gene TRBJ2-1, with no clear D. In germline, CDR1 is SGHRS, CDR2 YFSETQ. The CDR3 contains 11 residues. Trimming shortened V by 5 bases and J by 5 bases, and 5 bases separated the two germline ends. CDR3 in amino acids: CASRINNEQFF. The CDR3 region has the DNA TGCGCCAGCAGGATAAACAATGAGCAGTTCTTC.